The present TCR beta chain was sequenced within a study of cytomegalovirus exposure and HLA in healthy donors. Whole-study context: Around 80 million unique TCR sequences came from HLA-typed donors in an early release.

As concerns this clone: The antigen remains undetermined.

The PCR used 60 Vbeta and 13 Jbeta primers. Method: immunoSEQ multiplex PCR; TCRdb's copy keeps in-frame clones and lacks some. There are over 45,000 clones in the sample, with 2.1% held by the top ten. Overall study results and limits: Most sequenced TCRs were rare (though some public TCRs occurred in many donors). Links to common viral pathogens appeared, in a later analysis, for several of the most significant clusters.

This receptor was obtained from a woman aged 40 to 50 in good health and CMV-seronegative. Specimen: PBMCs.

CDR3 in amino acids: CASSEPGLETGELFF. The CDR3 nucleotides are TGTGCCAGCAGTGAGCCGGGACTAGAGACCGGGGAGCTGTTTTTT. The chain employs TRBV25-1 and TRBJ2-2; TRBD2 agrees at 8 bases. The CDR3 runs to 15 residues. J was trimmed by 5 bases and V by 3 bases; bases with no gene match: 5. CDR1 is MGHDK and CDR2 is SYGVNS in the germline V gene.